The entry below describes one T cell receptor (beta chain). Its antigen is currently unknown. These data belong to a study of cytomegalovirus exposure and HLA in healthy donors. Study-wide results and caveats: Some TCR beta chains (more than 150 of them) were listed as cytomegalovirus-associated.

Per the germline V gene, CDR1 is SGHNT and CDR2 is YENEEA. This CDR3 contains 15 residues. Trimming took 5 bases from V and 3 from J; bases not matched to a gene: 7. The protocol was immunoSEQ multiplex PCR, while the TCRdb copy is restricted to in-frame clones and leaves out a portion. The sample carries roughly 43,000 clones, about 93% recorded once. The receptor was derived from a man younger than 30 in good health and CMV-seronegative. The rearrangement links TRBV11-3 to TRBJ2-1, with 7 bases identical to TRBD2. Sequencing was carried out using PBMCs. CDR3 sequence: CASSPRSGVYNEQFF. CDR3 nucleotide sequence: TGTGCCAGCAGCCCTCGGAGCGGGGTCTACAATGAGCAGTTCTTC. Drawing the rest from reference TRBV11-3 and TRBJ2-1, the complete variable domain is EAGVVQSPRYKIIEKKQPVAFWCNPISGHNTLYWYLQNLGQGPELLIRYENEEAVDDSQLPKDRFSAERLKGVDSTLKIQPAELGDSAVYLCASSPRSGVYNEQFFGPGTRLTVL.